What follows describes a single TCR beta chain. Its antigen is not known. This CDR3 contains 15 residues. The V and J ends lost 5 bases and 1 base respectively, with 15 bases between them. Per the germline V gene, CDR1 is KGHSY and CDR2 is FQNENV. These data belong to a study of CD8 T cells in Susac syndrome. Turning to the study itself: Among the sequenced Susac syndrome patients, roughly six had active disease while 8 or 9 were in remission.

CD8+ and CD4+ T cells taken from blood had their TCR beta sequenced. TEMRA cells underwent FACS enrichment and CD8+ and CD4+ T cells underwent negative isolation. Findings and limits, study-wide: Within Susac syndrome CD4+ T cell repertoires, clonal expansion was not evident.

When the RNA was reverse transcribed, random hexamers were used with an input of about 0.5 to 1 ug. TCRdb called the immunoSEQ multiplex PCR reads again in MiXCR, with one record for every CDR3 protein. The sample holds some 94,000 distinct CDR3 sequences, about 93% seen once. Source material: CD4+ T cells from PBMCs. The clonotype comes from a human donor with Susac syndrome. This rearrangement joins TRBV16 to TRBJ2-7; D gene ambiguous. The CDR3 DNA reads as TGTGCCAGCAGCACTGGCAGCGTACTATCCTACGAGCAGTACTTC. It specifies CASSTGSVLSYEQYF. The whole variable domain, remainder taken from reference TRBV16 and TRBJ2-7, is GEEVAQTPKHLVRGEGQKAKLYCAPIKGHSYVFWYQQVLKNEFKFLISFQNENVFDETGMPKERFSAKCLPNSPCSLEIQATKLEDSAVYFCASSTGSVLSYEQYFGPGTRLTVT.